This T cell receptor beta chain was sequenced during a study of T cells after yellow fever vaccination. Findings and limits, study-wide: Most clones from primary vaccination were detected again post-booster (roughly 96% CD4, 70% to 90% CD8).

A process of 5'RACE template switching, which added a universal primer site and UMIs, was used to make TCR cDNA. TCRdb recomputed calls from the 5' RACE reads with MiXCR, one row per CDR3 protein. The repertoire includes hundreds of thousands of distinct CDR3 sequences, around 10% of them detected once, and 15% to 20% sits in the top ten. This clonotype came up a few times. Antigen: not known. Trimming removed 9 bases at V and 9 bases at J, with 15 bases between. The CDR3 spans 13 residues. Germline-derived CDR1 and CDR2 are MNHEY and SMNVEV (reference sequence). The sequence was obtained from a man between 18 and 29 years old who received the YFV17D yellow fever vaccine. Here the sequenced sample was PBMCs, taken on the day of the first yellow fever vaccination. The chain carries TRBV27 and TRBJ1-6, with D possibly matching TRBD1 (6 bases). DNA for the CDR3: TGTGCCAGTGGGGCAGGGGCTTTTTCACCCCTCCACTTT. Translation: CASGAGAFSPLHF.